This T cell receptor (beta chain) was sequenced in a study of CD8+ T cells in alopecia areata. Study observations and caveats: Many expanded lesional clones remained in scalp and blood on tofacitinib.

Treatment reported: oral pan-JAK inhibitor, 5-10 mg twice daily. The germline V gene encodes CDR1 SGHNT and CDR2 YYREEE (reference sequence). The CDR3 length is 17 residues. Unmatched junction bases numbered 12, after V lost 0 bases and J lost 4 bases. Note on this clone: Its target is unknown.

Investigators isolated RNA and reverse transcribed it into cDNA to act as the sequencing template. The repertoire was sequenced with immunoSEQ multiplex PCR; TCRdb's copy has only in-frame clones and lacks some. This sample carries 100,000 to 150,000 clones, approximately 57% of them seen once, and the ten largest clones take 5.7%. The material was CD4+ T cells sorted from blood, obtained at week 4, from a patient treated with tofacitinib. The source is a human donor with alopecia areata. V gene TRBV5-4 combines with J gene TRBJ2-7; 8 bases match TRBD1. CDR3 region: CASSLDGDRKTRYEQYF. The CDR3 DNA sequence: TGTGCCAGCAGCTTGGACGGGGACAGGAAGACCCGATACGAGCAGTACTTC.